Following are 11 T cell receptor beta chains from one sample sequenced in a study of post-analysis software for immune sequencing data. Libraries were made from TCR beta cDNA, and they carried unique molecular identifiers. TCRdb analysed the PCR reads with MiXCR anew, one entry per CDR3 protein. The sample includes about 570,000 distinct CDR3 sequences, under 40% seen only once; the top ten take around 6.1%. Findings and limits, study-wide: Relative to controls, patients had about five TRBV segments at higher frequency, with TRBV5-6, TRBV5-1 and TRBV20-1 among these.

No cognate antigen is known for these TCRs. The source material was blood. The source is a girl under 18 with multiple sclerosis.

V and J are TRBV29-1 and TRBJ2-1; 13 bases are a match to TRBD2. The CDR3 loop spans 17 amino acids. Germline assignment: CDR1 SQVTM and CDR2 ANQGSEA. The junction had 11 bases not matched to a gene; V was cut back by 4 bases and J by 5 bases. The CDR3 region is CSVVGGTSGGANNEQFF. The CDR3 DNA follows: TGCAGCGTTGTCGGGGGCACTAGCGGGGGGGCGAACAATGAGCAGTTCTTC.

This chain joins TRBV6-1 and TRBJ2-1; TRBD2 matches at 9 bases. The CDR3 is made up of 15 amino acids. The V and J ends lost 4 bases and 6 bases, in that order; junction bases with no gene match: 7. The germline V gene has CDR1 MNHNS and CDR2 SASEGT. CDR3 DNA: TGTGCCAGCAGTGGCCTCAGCGGGGGGCGCAATGAGCAGTTCTTC. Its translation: CASSGLSGGRNEQFF.

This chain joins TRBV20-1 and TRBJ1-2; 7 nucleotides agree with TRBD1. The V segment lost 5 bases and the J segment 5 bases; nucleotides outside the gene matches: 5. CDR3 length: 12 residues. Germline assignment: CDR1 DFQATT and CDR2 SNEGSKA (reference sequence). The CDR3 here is CSAQGVGYGYTF. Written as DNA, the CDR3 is TGCAGTGCTCAGGGGGTAGGATATGGCTACACCTTC.

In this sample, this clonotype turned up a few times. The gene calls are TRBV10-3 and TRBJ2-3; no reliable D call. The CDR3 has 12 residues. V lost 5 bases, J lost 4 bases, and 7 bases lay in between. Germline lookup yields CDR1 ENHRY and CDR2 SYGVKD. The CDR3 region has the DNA TGTGCCATCAGTCTTCGTGCAGATACGCAGTATTTT. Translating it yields CAISLRADTQYF.

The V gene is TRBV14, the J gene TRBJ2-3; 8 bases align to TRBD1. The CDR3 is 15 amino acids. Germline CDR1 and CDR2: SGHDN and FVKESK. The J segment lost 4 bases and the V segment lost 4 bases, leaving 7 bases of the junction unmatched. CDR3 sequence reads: CASSRRTGQADTQYF. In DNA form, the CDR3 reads TGTGCCAGCAGCCGCCGGACAGGGCAAGCAGATACGCAGTATTTT.

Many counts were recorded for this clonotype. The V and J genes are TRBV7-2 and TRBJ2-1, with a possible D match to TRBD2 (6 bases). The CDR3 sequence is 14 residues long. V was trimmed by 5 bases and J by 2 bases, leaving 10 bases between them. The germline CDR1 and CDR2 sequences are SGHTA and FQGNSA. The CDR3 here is CASSLRGTYNEQFF. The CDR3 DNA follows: TGTGCCAGCAGCCTCCGGGGGACCTACAATGAGCAGTTCTTC.

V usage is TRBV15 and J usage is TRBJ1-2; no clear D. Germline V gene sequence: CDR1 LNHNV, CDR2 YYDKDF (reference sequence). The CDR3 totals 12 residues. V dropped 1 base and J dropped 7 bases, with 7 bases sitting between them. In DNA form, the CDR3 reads TGTGCCACCAGCAGAGTTAGTCGTGGCTACACCTTC. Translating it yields CATSRVSRGYTF.

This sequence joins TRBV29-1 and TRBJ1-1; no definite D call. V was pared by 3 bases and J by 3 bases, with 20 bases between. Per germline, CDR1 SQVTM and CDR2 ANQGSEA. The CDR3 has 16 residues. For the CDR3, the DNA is TGCAGCGTTGACCGTAAGCGGTCCGGGGTTCACACTGAAGCTTTCTTT. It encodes CSVDRKRSGVHTEAFF.

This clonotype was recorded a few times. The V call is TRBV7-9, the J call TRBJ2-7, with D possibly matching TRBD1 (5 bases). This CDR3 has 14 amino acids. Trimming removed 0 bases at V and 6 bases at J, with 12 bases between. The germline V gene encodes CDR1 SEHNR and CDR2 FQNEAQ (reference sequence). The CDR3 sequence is CASSLAVGESEQYF. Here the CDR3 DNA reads TGTGCCAGCAGCTTAGCGGTAGGGGAAAGCGAGCAGTACTTC.

CDR3 amino acids: CASSRGLQGTKAKNIQYF. CDR3 sequence (DNA): TGTGCCAGTAGTAGGGGATTACAAGGGACTAAAGCCAAAAACATTCAGTACTTC. The chain has TRBV19 and TRBJ2-4; 7 positions match TRBD2. The V and J ends lost 4 bases and 0 bases, in that order; junction bases with no gene match: 12. Germline values: CDR1 LNHDA, CDR2 SQIVND (reference sequence). This CDR3 has 18 residues. The full variable domain, in which reference TRBV19 and TRBJ2-4 provide the parts outside the CDR3, is DGGITQSPKYLFRKEGQNVTLSCEQNLNHDAMYWYRQDPGQGLRLIYYSQIVNDFQKGDIAEGYSVSREKKESFPLTVTSAQKNPTAFYLCASSRGLQGTKAKNIQYFGAGTRLSVL.

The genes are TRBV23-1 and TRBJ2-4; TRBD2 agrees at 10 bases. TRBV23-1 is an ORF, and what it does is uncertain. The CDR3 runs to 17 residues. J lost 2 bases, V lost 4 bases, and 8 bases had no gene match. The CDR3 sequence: CASSRVAGLASKNIQYF. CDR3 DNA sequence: TGCGCCAGCAGTCGGGTGGCGGGACTAGCGTCCAAAAACATTCAGTACTTC.